A single sample is the source of the 6 T cell receptor beta chains below, sequenced in a study of liver allograft versus peripheral blood T cells (dated by TCRdb to about 2020). At the level of the whole study: The study compared T cell receptor repertoires found within transplanted livers against repertoires in the peripheral blood of liver transplant recipients.

Sequencer: Illumina MiSeq. TCRdb passed the public sequencing reads through fastp at Q25 and MiXCR, retaining productive beta sequences. Every distinct CDR3 protein forms one entry, paired with its most common genes and DNA. The sample table contains about 13,000 distinct CDR3 sequences; only one count was recorded for less than 20% of them. Approximately 2% of the sample is taken by the ten largest. The receptors come from a human patient who had a liver transplant. Following a transplant, some T lymphocytes may have been derived from the graft donor.

J is TRBJ2-6 and V is TRBV7-3; D is ambiguous. The germline gives CDR1 SGHTA, CDR2 FQGTGA. V lost 2 bases, J lost 0 bases, and 5 bases lay in between. This CDR3 is built from 15 residues. CDR3 DNA sequence: TGTGCCAGCAGCTTACTTGGCTCTGGGGCCAACGTCCTGACTTTC. Protein product: CASSLLGSGANVLTF.

This clonotype was seen repeatedly, ten times or more. The chain has TRBV20-1 and TRBJ1-2; tentative D call: TRBD1 (5 bases). CDR3 length equals 12 residues. CDR1 and CDR2 from the germline V gene are DFQATT and SNEGSKA (reference sequence). Deletions cut 6 bases from V and 4 bases from J, with 12 bases between. CDR3 sequence (DNA): TGCAGTGCCGAGGGACCCGGCTATGGCTACACCTTC. Translating gives CSAEGPGYGYTF.

This chain's CDR3 is CASKSNYGYTF. The CDR3 region has the DNA TGTGCCAGCAAATCTAACTATGGCTACACCTTC. This chain joins TRBV2 and TRBJ1-2; D call uncertain. Germline loops: CDR1 SNHLY, CDR2 FYNNEI. V lost 7 bases, J lost 0 bases, and 3 bases lay in between. This CDR3 is built from 11 residues.

The chain employs TRBV28 and TRBJ2-7, with TRBD2 matching 9 bases. The CDR3 totals 14 residues. In germline, CDR1 is MDHEN, CDR2 SYDVKM. V lost 3 bases and J lost 5; bases outside the gene matches: 5. CDR3 DNA sequence: TGTGCCAGCAGTTTGGTAGCGGGAGAGGACGAGCAGTACTTC. Protein product: CASSLVAGEDEQYF.

The chain has TRBV27 and TRBJ2-1; the match to TRBD2 covers 8 bases. The V gene's germline CDR1 is MNHEY and CDR2 SMNVEV (reference sequence). J lost 5 bases, V lost 2 bases, and 5 bases had no gene match. The CDR3 has 15 residues. As DNA, the CDR3 is TGTGCCAGCAGTTTAACTAGCGGAACCAACAATGAGCAGTTCTTC. It specifies CASSLTSGTNNEQFF.

The genes are TRBV3-1 and TRBJ1-3; D gene unclear. Germline V lookup: CDR1 LGHDT, CDR2 YNNKEL (reference sequence). The length of the CDR3 is 14 residues. Trimming removed 1 base at V and 2 bases at J, with 6 bases between. The CDR3 nucleotides read TGTGCCAGCAGCCAAGGAGGTACTGGAAACACCATATATTTT. Its protein product is CASSQGGTGNTIYF.